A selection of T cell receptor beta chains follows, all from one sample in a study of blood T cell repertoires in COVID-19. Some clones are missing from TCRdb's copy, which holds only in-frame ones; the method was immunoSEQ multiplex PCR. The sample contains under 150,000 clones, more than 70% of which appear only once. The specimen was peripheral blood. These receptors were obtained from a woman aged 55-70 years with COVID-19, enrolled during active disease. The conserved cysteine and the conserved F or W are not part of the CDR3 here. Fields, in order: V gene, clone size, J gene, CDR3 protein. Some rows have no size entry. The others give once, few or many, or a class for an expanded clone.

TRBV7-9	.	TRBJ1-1	ASSLDTGQGYTEAF
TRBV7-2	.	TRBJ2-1	ASSLSWSSYNEQF
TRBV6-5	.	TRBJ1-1	ASSYSDRMNTEAF
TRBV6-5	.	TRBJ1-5	ASSPTYEGNQPQH
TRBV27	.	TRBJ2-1	ASSLSAGTGVDNEQF
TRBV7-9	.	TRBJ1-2	ASSRAGQGAANYGYT
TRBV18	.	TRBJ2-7	ASSLTDSYTYEQY
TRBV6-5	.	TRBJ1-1	ASRGDSSNTEAF
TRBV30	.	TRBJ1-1	AWSVLLDTEAF
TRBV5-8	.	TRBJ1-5	ASSPGTLSNQPQH
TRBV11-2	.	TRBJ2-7	ASSLRYEQY
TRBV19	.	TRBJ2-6	ASSTLSGGANVLT
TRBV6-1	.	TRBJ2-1	ASSEWTGGRHNEQF
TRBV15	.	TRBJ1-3	ATSRVTGVFGNTIY
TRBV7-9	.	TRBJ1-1	ASSLGKGRWTEAF
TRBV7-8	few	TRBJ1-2	ASSLTGQGWIAGYT
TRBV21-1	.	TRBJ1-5	ASSKEWPEANQPQH
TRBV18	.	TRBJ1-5	ASSPPSAGAHQPQH
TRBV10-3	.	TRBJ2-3	AITPGVGTDTQY
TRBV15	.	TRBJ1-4	ATSRVLAVNEKLF
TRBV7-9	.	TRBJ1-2	ASSLLTENYGYT
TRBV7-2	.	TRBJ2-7	ASTPDRGLPYEQY
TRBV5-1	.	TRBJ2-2	ASSLGLPNTGELF
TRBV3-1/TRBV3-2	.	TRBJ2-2	ASSPTGSTGELF
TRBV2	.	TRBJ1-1	ASSLLQVSEAF
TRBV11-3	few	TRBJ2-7	ASSSTGSPYEQY
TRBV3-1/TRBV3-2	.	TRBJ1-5	ASSRGQGNGQPQH
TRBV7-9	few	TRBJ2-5	ASSLGHSQETQY
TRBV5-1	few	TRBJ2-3	ASSPRGVVTSTDTQY
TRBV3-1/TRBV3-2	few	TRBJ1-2	ASSSVANYGYT
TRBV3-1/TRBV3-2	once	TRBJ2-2	ASSQESVGTGDTGELF
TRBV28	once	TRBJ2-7	ASSPAGGGHLDEQY
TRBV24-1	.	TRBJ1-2	ATSDLPGQGVYGYT
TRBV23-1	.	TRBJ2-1	ASSQSRRPPNEQF
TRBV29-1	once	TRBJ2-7	SVVFGGQGLYEQY
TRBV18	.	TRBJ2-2	ASSPNSHGELF
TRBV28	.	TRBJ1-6	ASKGAPGQSYNSPLH